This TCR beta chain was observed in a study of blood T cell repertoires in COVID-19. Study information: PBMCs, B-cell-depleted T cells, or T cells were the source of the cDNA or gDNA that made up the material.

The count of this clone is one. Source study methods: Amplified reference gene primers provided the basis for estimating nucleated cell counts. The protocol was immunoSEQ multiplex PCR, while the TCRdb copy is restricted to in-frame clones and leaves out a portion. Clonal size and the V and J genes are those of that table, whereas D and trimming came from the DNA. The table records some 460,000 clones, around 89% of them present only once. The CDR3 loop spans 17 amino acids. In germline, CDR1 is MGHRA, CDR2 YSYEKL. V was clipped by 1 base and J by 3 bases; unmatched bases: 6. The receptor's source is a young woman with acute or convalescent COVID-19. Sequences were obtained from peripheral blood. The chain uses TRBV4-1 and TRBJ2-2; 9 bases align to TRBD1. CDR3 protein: CASSQGWDRVDTGELFF. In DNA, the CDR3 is TGCGCCAGCAGCCAAGGGTGGGACAGGGTCGACACCGGGGAGCTGTTTTTT.